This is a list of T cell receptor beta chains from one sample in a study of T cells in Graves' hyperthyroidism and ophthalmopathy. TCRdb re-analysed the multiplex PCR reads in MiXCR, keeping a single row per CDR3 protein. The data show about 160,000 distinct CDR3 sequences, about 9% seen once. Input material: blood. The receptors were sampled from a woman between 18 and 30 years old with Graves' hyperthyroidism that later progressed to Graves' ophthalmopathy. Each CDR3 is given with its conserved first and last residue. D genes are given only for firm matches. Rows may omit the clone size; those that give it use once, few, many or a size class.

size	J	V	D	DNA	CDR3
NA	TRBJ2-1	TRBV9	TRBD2	TGTGCCAGCAGCCCTGGGACTAGCTTTATCAATGAGCAGTTCTTC	CASSPGTSFINEQFF
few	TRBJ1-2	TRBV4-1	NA	TGCGCCAGCAGCCAAGTATGGCTGGATGGCTACACCTTC	CASSQVWLDGYTF
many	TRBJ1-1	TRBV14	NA	TGTGCCAGCAGCCTAGGAATCGTACCCGAAGCTTTCTTT	CASSLGIVPEAFF
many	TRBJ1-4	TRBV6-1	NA	TGTGCCAGCAGTCCCCGGGACCCTAATGAAAAACTGTTTTTT	CASSPRDPNEKLFF
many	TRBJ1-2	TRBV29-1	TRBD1	TGCAGCGTTGATGACCGGGACAGGGGTACCTATGGCTACACCTTC	CSVDDRDRGTYGYTF
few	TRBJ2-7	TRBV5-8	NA	TGTGCCAGCAGCACCGGGGGGCCCGGCTACGAGCAGTACTTC	CASSTGGPGYEQYF
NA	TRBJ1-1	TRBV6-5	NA	TGTGCCAGCAGTTACTCAACACTTAACACTGAAGCTTTCTTT	CASSYSTLNTEAFF
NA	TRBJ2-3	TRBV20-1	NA	TGCAGTGCTAGACTAGATACAGGCACAGATACGCAGTATTTT	CSARLDTGTDTQYF
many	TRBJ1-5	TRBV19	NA	TGTGCCAGTAGTATGGAGCAGATTAGCAATCAGCCCCAGCATTTT	CASSMEQISNQPQHF
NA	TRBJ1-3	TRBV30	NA	TGTGCCAGGGAAGGGGGATTTGGAAACACCATATATTTT	CAREGGFGNTIYF
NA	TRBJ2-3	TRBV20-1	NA	TGCAGTGCCACCACAGATACGCAGTATTTT	CSATTDTQYF
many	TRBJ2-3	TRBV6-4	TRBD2	TGTGCCAGCAGTGCCCGGACTAGCGGGGGTGCAGATACGCAGTATTTT	CASSARTSGGADTQYF
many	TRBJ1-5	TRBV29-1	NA	TGCAGCGCCGGAAACAGGAGTACTCAGCCCCAGCATTTT	CSAGNRSTQPQHF
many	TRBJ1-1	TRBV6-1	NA	TGTGCCCTATCCTTGGGTCTTTACACTGAAGCTTTCTTT	CALSLGLYTEAFF
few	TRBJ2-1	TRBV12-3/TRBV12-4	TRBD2	TGTGCCAGCAGTTTCGGACTAGATGAGCAGTTCTTC	CASSFGLDEQFF
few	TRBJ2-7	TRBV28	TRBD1	TGTGCCAGCAGTCTCCAGGGGACAGCGTCGCGCGAGCAGTACTTC	CASSLQGTASREQYF
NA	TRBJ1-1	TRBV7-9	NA	TGTGCCAGCAGCTTATACGGGGGCACTGAAGCTTTCTTT	CASSLYGGTEAFF
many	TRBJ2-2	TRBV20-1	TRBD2	TGCAGTGCTAGAGAGAGCGGGAGCACCGGGGAGCTGTTTTTT	CSARESGSTGELFF
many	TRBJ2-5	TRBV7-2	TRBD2	TGTGCCAGCAGCCGCGGGGGGGCCCCAGAGACCCAGTACTTC	CASSRGGAPETQYF
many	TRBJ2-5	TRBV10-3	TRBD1	TGTGCCACCGCTGCGACAGGGCCGCAAGAGACCCAGTACTTC	CATAATGPQETQYF
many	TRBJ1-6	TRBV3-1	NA	TGTGCCAGCAGCCAAGATGGGCAGAAAAATTCACCCCTCCACTTT	CASSQDGQKNSPLHF
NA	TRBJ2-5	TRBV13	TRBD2	TGTGCCAGCAGCTCGACTAGCGGGAGGGGGAGGGAGACCCAGTACTTC	CASSSTSGRGRETQYF
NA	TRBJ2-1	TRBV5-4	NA	TGTGCCAGCAGCCCCCGGGCCGGGACCAATGAGCAGTTCTTC	CASSPRAGTNEQFF
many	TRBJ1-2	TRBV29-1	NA	TGCAGCGTTGATCTCGGACGTCCAAAACGCTATGGCTACACCTTC	CSVDLGRPKRYGYTF
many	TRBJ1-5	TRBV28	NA	TGTGCCAGCAGCTCCCTTCAACTAGGGGGGGGGGATCAGCCCCAGCATTTT	CASSSLQLGGGDQPQHF
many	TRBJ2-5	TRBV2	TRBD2	TGTGCCAGCAGGGCGGGACTAGCCTTACAAGAGACCCAGTACTTC	CASRAGLALQETQYF
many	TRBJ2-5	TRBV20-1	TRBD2	TGCAGTGCTAGAGCGGGGGGTGAGATAGAGACCCAGTACTTC	CSARAGGEIETQYF
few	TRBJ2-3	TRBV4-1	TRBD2	TGCGCCAGCAGCTTCCCTAGCGGGAGTGCAGATACGCAGTATTTT	CASSFPSGSADTQYF
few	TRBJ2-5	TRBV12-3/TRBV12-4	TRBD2	TGTGCCAGCAGTCTCCAGCTAGCGGGGGGCGATGAGACCCGGTACTTC	CASSLQLAGGDETRYF
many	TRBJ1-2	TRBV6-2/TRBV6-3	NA	TGTGCCAGCAGCCCAGCTACGTATATCTACTATGGCTACACCTTC	CASSPATYIYYGYTF
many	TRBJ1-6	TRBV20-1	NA	TGCAGTGCCGGGACTGATCCGAATTCACCCCTCCACTTT	CSAGTDPNSPLHF
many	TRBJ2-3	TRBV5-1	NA	TGCGCCAGCAGCTTGTTGGATAGCTCCACAGATACGCAGTATTTT	CASSLLDSSTDTQYF
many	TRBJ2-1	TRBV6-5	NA	TGTGCCAGCAGTTACGACTACAATGAGCAGTTCTTC	CASSYDYNEQFF
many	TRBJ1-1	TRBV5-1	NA	TGCGCCAGCAGCCCCGTGGGGGCCAACACTGAAGCTTTCTTT	CASSPVGANTEAFF